A single sample gave rise to the 17 T cell receptor beta chains below, sequenced in a study of T cells in localized non-small cell lung cancer. Measured with immunoSEQ multiplex PCR; TCRdb has only the in-frame clones, and not every one. Of approximately 2,600 clones detected, under 30% appear once; the ten largest clones hold roughly an eighth. The source material was normal lung tissue next to the tumor, sampled before any cancer treatment. All receptors come from a male donor older than 55 with stage II lung adenocarcinoma.

The chain combines TRBV5-1 with TRBJ2-3, with 7 bases aligning to TRBD2. The germline V gene has CDR1 SGHRS and CDR2 YFSETQ. V was pared by 0 bases and J by 5 bases, with 9 bases of the junction left unmatched. This CDR3 comprises 16 residues. The CDR3 sequence: CASSLGRREWLDTQYF. The DNA of the CDR3 is TGCGCCAGCAGCTTGGGGAGGCGGGAGTGGTTAGATACGCAGTATTTT.

V is TRBV14 and J is TRBJ2-3, with D possibly matching TRBD1 (5 bases). The CDR3 is 15 residues long. Deletions cut 5 bases from V and 6 bases from J, with 18 bases between. In germline, CDR1 is SGHDN, CDR2 FVKESK. The CDR3 region is CASSTQAGARDTQYF. The CDR3 DNA reads as TGTGCCAGCAGCACCCAAGCTGGGGCGAGGGATACGCAGTATTTT.

The V and J genes are TRBV23-1 and TRBJ1-3, with TRBD1 matching 8 bases. TRBV23-1 is an open reading frame, and its role is uncertain. V lost 0 bases and J lost 8; bases outside the gene matches: 6. This CDR3 is built from 15 residues. CDR3 sequence: CASSQSDREADTIYF. CDR3 DNA: TGCGCCAGCAGTCAATCGGACAGGGAGGCGGACACCATATATTTT.

This clone was found a few times. V usage is TRBV29-1 and J usage is TRBJ1-5; 9 bases are a match to TRBD1. From germline, CDR1 is SQVTM and CDR2 ANQGSEA. The CDR3 runs 13 residues. V shed 7 bases, J shed 6 bases, and the junction held 7 bases outside the gene matches. The CDR3 DNA reads TGCAGCGCTATGACAGGGGGTGGTCAGCCCCAGCATTTT. This encodes CSAMTGGGQPQHF.

This clone ranks as medium-sized (0.01 to 0.1%). The chain joins TRBV30 to TRBJ1-3, with D hard to call. V lost 4 bases, J lost 1 base, and 5 bases lay in between. CDR1 is GTSNPN, CDR2 SVGIG, per germline (reference sequence). The CDR3 runs 12 residues. In DNA form, the CDR3 reads TGTGCCTGGAAGAAATCTGGAAACACCATATATTTT. It encodes CAWKKSGNTIYF. The full variable domain, with the rest looked up from reference TRBV30 and TRBJ1-3, is SQTIHQWPATLVQPVGSPLSLECTVEGTSNPNLYWYRQAAGRGLQLLFYSVGIGQISSEVPQNLSASRPQDRQFILSSKKLLLSDSGFYLCAWKKSGNTIYFGEGSWLTVV.

This chain connects TRBV19 to TRBJ1-5; a weak D match, TRBD1 (5 bases). The CDR3 is made up of 13 amino acids. The ends were cut back, 7 bases at V and 3 bases at J, with 10 bases in the middle. Germline loops: CDR1 LNHDA, CDR2 SQIVND (reference sequence). CDR3 loop: CASMGRINQPQHF. DNA for the CDR3: TGTGCCAGTATGGGACGGATCAATCAGCCCCAGCATTTT.

The chain uses TRBV10-1 and TRBJ2-5; TRBD2 agrees at 13 bases. Trimming at V came to 5 bases and at J to 4 bases, leaving 4 bases not matched to a gene. CDR1 WNHNN and CDR2 SYGVQD come from the germline V gene (reference sequence). CDR3 size: 15 residues. The chain's CDR3 is CASSSGLAGRETQYF. CDR3 nucleotides: TGCGCCAGCAGTTCGGGACTAGCGGGACGAGAGACCCAGTACTTC.

The table lists this clone with a count of one. CDR3 bases: TGCGCCAGCAGCTTCAGGAGGGACCCAGCATCCCAATACAATGAGCAGTTCTTC. This translates into CASSFRRDPASQYNEQFF. V is TRBV5-1 and J is TRBJ2-1; D is perhaps TRBD2 (6 bases). This CDR3 is 18 amino acids long. V lost 2 bases and J 4 bases, leaving 22 bases between the germline ends. CDR1 SGHRS and CDR2 YFSETQ come from the germline V gene. The full variable domain, in which reference TRBV5-1 and TRBJ2-1 provide the parts outside the CDR3, is KAGVTQTPRYLIKTRGQQVTLSCSPISGHRSVSWYQQTPGQGLQFLFEYFSETQRNKGNFPGRFSGRQFSNSRSEMNVSTLELGDSALYLCASSFRRDPASQYNEQFFGPGTRLTVL.

This clone was counted between two and nine times. The chain recombines TRBV28 with TRBJ2-7; the D gene is possibly TRBD1 (5 bases). There are 15 residues in the CDR3. The germline gives CDR1 MDHEN, CDR2 SYDVKM. The V end was cut by 0 bases, the J end by 7 bases, with 16 bases between. CDR3 amino acids: CASSLWQGGSPEQYF. DNA of the CDR3: TGTGCCAGCAGTTTATGGCAGGGCGGTTCCCCGGAGCAGTACTTC.

V gene TRBV6-8 combines with J gene TRBJ2-7; D gene unclear. This CDR3 is 15 amino acids long. Germline V gene sequence: CDR1 MNHGY, CDR2 SAAAGT. Trimming shortened V by 5 bases and J by 3 bases, and 17 bases separated the two germline ends. CDR3 protein: CASSTRTGGDYEQYF. The CDR3 nucleotides are TGTGCCAGCAGTACCAGGACGGGTGGGGACTACGAGCAGTACTTC.

Only a few counts were recorded for this clone. The chain has TRBV11-3 and TRBJ2-5; TRBD2 matches 7 bases. Germline assignment: CDR1 SGHNT and CDR2 YENEEA. The CDR3 contains 14 residues. The V and J ends lost 3 bases and 3 bases, in that order; junction bases with no gene match: 4. This chain's CDR3 is CASSLFRGEETQYF. The CDR3 DNA is TGTGCCAGCAGCTTGTTTCGGGGGGAAGAGACCCAGTACTTC.

This clone was seen only a few times. The rearrangement uses TRBV11-3 and TRBJ2-4, with 8 bases that match TRBD2. Germline V gene data show CDR1 as SGHNT and CDR2 as YENEEA. CDR3 length equals 16 residues. The V gene end was trimmed by 3 bases and the J gene end by 8 bases; junction bases not matched to a gene: 12. The CDR3 sequence: CASSLKRERMEDIQYF. CDR3 DNA: TGTGCCAGCAGCTTGAAGCGGGAGAGGATGGAGGACATTCAGTACTTC.

The J gene is TRBJ2-5, the V gene TRBV30; unclear D gene. Per germline, CDR1 GTSNPN and CDR2 SVGIG (reference sequence). The V gene lost 4 bases and the J gene lost 4 bases, with 10 bases spanning the gap. The CDR3 runs to 12 residues. CDR3 bases: TGTGCCTGGAAGAGGTCGGGAGAGACCCAGTACTTC. Translated, it gives CAWKRSGETQYF. Full variable domain (outside the CDR3, taken from reference TRBV30 and TRBJ2-5): SQTIHQWPATLVQPVGSPLSLECTVEGTSNPNLYWYRQAAGRGLQLLFYSVGIGQISSEVPQNLSASRPQDRQFILSSKKLLLSDSGFYLCAWKRSGETQYFGPGTRLLVL.

This chain joins TRBV10-2 and TRBJ1-6; 7 bases fit TRBD1. Germline CDR1 reads WSHSY; CDR2 reads SAAADI. The CDR3 loop spans 15 amino acids. V was pared by 3 bases and J by 9 bases, with 8 bases of the junction left unmatched. The CDR3: CASSDFETGSSPLHF. The DNA of the CDR3 is TGCGCCAGCAGTGATTTCGAGACAGGGAGTTCACCCCTCCACTTT.

This clone is categorized as medium-sized (0.01 to 0.1%). The V call is TRBV25-1, the J call TRBJ2-5; maybe TRBD1 (5 bases). The ends were cut back, 5 bases at V and 4 bases at J, with 20 bases in the middle. In germline, CDR1 is MGHDK, CDR2 SYGVNS. This CDR3 has 16 residues. CDR3: CASSKGSGNLLETQYF. In DNA form, the CDR3 reads TGTGCCAGCAGTAAGGGGTCAGGGAATTTACTAGAGACCCAGTACTTC.

This clone was detected a few times. The chain couples TRBV11-3 to TRBJ2-1; 10 positions match TRBD2. This CDR3 is 14 amino acids long. The germline V gene encodes CDR1 SGHNT and CDR2 YENEEA. Germline trimming cut 7 bases from V and 7 bases from J; bases unmatched to any gene: 7. The CDR3 is CASTPELAGNEQFF. The CDR3 DNA sequence: TGTGCCAGCACCCCGGAACTAGCGGGGAATGAGCAGTTCTTC.

The chain combines TRBV18 with TRBJ1-1; 8 positions agree with TRBD1. This CDR3 has 15 residues. V trimming: 3 bases; J trimming: 1 base; junction bases outside the gene matches: 4. Germline V gene data show CDR1 as KGHSH and CDR2 as LQKENI. The DNA of the CDR3 is TGTGCCAGCTCACCGTCAGGGACAGGGAACACTGAAGCTTTCTTT. Its translation: CASSPSGTGNTEAFF.